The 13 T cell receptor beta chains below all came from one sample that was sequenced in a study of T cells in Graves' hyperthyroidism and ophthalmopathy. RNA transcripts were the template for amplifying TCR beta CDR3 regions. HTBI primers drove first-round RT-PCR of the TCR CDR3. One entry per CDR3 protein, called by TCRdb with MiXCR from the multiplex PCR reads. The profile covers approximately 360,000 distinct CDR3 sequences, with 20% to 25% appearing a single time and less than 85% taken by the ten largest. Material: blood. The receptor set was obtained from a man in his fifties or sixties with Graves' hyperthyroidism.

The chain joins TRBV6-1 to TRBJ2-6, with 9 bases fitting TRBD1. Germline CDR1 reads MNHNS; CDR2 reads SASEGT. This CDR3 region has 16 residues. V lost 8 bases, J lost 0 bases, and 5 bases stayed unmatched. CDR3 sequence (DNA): TGTGCCAGCCGGGGACAGGGATACTCTGGGGCCAACGTCCTGACTTTC. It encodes CASRGQGYSGANVLTF.

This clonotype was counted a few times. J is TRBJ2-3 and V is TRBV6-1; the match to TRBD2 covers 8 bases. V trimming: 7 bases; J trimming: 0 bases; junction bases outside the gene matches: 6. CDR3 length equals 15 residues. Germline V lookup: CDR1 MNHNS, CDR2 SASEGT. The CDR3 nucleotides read TGTGCCAGCACCTACAGCGGGAGTAGCACAGATACGCAGTATTTT. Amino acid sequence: CASTYSGSSTDTQYF.

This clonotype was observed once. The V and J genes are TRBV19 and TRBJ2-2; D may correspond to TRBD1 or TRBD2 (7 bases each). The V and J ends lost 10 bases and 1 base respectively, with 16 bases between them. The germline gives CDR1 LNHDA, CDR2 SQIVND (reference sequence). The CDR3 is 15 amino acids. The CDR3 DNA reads TGTGCCACAGGGGGGGGAGGAGTGAACACCGGGGAGCTGTTTTTT. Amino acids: CATGGGGVNTGELFF.

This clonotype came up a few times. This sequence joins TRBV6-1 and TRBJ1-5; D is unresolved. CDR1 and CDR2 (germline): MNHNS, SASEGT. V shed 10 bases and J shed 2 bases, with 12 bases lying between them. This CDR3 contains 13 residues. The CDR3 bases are TGTGCCATCCTGCTGGTGGGCAATCAGCCCCAGCATTTT. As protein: CAILLVGNQPQHF.

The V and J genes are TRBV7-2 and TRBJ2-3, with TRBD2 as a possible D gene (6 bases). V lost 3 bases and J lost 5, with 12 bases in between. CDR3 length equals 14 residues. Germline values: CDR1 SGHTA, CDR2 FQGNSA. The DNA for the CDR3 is TGTGCCAGCAGCTTGTGGGAGGATAGAGATACGCAGTATTTT. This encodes CASSLWEDRDTQYF.

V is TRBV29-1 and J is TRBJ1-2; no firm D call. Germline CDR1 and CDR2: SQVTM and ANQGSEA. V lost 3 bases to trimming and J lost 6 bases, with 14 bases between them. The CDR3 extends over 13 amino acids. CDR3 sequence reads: CSVELGKPDGYTF. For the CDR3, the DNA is TGCAGCGTTGAGTTAGGGAAGCCCGATGGCTACACCTTC.

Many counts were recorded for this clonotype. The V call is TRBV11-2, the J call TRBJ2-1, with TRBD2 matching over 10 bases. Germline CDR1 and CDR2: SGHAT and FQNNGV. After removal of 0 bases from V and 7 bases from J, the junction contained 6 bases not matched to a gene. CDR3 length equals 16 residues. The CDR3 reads CASSLESGRAGNEQFF. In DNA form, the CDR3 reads TGTGCCAGCAGCTTAGAAAGCGGGAGGGCCGGTAATGAGCAGTTCTTC.

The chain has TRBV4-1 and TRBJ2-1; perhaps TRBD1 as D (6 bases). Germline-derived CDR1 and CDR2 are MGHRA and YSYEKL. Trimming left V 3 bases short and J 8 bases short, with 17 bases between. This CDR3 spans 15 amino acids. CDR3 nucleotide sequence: TGCGCCAGCAGCCACGGACAGAAGCTTAAGGATGAGCAGTTCTTC. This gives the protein CASSHGQKLKDEQFF.

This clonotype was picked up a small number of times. The CDR3 nucleotides are TGTGCCAGCAGTTTTGACAGTTACACTGAAGCTTTCTTT. The encoded protein is CASSFDSYTEAFF. This chain uses TRBV6-1 with TRBJ1-1; D might be TRBD1 (5 bases). Germline values: CDR1 MNHNS, CDR2 SASEGT. V lost 5 bases and J 3 bases, leaving 10 bases between the germline ends. This CDR3 is 13 amino acids long.

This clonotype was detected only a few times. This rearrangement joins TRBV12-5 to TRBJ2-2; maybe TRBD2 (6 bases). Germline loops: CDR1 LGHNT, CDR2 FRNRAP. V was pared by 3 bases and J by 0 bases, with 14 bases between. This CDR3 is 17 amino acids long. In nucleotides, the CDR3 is TGTGCTAGTGGTTTCCCCACTATAGCGGCGAACACCGGGGAGCTGTTTTTT. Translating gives CASGFPTIAANTGELFF.

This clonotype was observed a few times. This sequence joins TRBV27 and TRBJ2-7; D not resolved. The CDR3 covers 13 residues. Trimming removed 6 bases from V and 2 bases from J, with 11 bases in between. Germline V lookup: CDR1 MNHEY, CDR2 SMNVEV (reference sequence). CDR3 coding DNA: TGTGCCAGCAGATCCATAAAGGCCTACGAGCAGTACTTC. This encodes CASRSIKAYEQYF.

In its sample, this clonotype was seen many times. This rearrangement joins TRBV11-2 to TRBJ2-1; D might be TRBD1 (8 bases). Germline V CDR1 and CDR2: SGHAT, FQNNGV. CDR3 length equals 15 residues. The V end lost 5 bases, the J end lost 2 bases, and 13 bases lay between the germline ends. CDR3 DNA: TGTGCCAGCAGCGGCGGGGGACAGGCCTACAATGAGCAGTTCTTC. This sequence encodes CASSGGGQAYNEQFF.

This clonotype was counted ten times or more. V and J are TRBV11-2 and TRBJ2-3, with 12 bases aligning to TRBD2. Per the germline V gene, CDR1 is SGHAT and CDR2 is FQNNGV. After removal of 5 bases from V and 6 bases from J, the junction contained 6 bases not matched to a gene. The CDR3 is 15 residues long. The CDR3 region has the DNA TGTGCCAGCAGCGTCGCTAGCGGGAGGGTCGATACGCAGTATTTT. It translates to CASSVASGRVDTQYF.